The clone carrying this TCR beta chain was counted a few times. Its antigen is as yet unknown. This entry belongs to a study of T cells in Graves' hyperthyroidism and ophthalmopathy. Overall study findings and caveats: Clonotypes that were expanded in thyroid above 0.001 mostly appeared in blood too.

Template material for amplifying TCR beta CDR3 regions consisted of RNA transcripts. HTBI primers were employed in a first-round RT-PCR of the TCR CDR3. Via MiXCR, TCRdb re-called the multiplex PCR reads, giving one row per CDR3 protein. The profile shows around 340,000 distinct CDR3 sequences, 18% of them singletons. Subjects aged 18 to 65 presented with newly diagnosed hyperthyroidism of less than 2 months' duration. Clinical symptoms, serum thyroxine and TRAb, thyroid ultrasound and orbital computed tomography together formed the diagnostic basis. Germline CDR1 and CDR2: MDHEN and SYDVKM. The ends lost 2 bases at V and 5 bases at J; junction bases unmatched: 6. There are 15 residues in the CDR3.

The sample taken for sequencing was blood. This receptor was identified in a woman in her forties or fifties with Graves' hyperthyroidism. The chain is built from TRBV28 and TRBJ1-1; 9 positions match TRBD1. CDR3 residues: CASSLTGGGLTEAFF. The DNA of the CDR3 is TGTGCCAGCAGTTTAACAGGGGGCGGTTTGACTGAAGCTTTCTTT.